This T cell receptor (beta chain) was identified in a study of CD8 T cells in Susac syndrome. RNA in amounts of about 0.45 to 1 ug was reverse transcribed with random hexamers. TCR beta CDR3 was amplified by immunoSEQ multiplex PCR. This amplification extended across 54 Vbeta and 13 Jbeta segments. Via MiXCR, TCRdb re-called the immunoSEQ multiplex PCR reads, giving one row per CDR3 protein. The sample has around 230,000 distinct CDR3 sequences; 90% to 97% are singletons. TEMRA cells were enriched by FACS, and CD4+ and CD8+ T cells were negatively isolated. The V end was cut by 8 bases, the J end by 0 bases, with 20 bases between. This CDR3 is 17 amino acids long.

The receptor was isolated from a human donor with Susac syndrome. The material sequenced was CD4+ T cells from PBMCs. This sequence joins TRBV23-1 and TRBJ1-5; D gene unclear. Being an ORF, TRBV23-1 has a function that is uncertain. The CDR3 DNA reads TGCGCCAGCTCTTCCAAACTGGGCCTGTATAGCAATCAGCCCCAGCATTTT. Residues: CASSSKLGLYSNQPQHF.